This T cell receptor (beta chain) was retrieved from a study of beta chain features in type 1 diabetes. The sample holds a few counts of this clone. CDR3 length: 15 residues. The V gene's germline CDR1 is SGHTA and CDR2 FQGTGA. Trimming took 5 bases from V and 5 from J, leaving 16 bases between them. The sequenced template was cDNA made from the entire isolated RNA. Millions of reads were obtained on average from naive, central memory and regulatory T cell samples. Sequencing was performed with immunoSEQ multiplex PCR; in TCRdb, only in-frame clones are kept and a portion is missing. The sample records approximately 470,000 clones, around 28% being singletons. Sorting of CD4+ naive, central memory, regulatory and stem cell-like memory cells was performed via CD45RO/CCR7/CD25/CD127/CD95/CD27.

This clonotype was sampled from a man in his late teens or twenties in good health. The sample consisted of naive CD4+ T cells from blood. J is TRBJ2-1 and V is TRBV7-3; perhaps D is TRBD1 or TRBD2 (5 bases each). The CDR3 spells CASSRSGLANNEQFF. The DNA of the CDR3 is TGTGCCAGCAGCCGCTCGGGGCTAGCCAACAATGAGCAGTTCTTC.